Shown below are 9 T cell receptor beta chains from a single sample sequenced in a study of T cell changes during pregnancy in multiple sclerosis. The data were produced by immunoSEQ multiplex PCR, yet TCRdb's version contains in-frame clones alone and is incomplete. The sample lists fewer than 65,000 clones; around 90% were seen once. The input for sequencing was CD8+ T cells from peripheral blood mononuclear cells, taken after pregnancy. These receptors were obtained from a female donor with multiple sclerosis, enrolled in a pregnancy study.

This chain connects TRBV6-5 to TRBJ2-2, with TRBD2 identical over 7 bases. CDR3 length equals 15 residues. Germline V gene sequence: CDR1 MNHEY, CDR2 SVGAGI. Trimming removed 2 bases from V and 6 bases from J; junction bases left unmatched: 6. CDR3 DNA: TGTGCCAGCAGTTACCTCCGGGGGGAGTCCGGGGAGCTGTTTTTT. This codes for CASSYLRGESGELFF.

V gene TRBV11-2 combines with J gene TRBJ2-3; 9 positions match TRBD2. The CDR3 consists of 17 residues. After removal of 0 bases from V and 5 bases from J, the junction contained 9 bases not matched to a gene. Germline lookup yields CDR1 SGHAT and CDR2 FQNNGV. The CDR3 DNA is TGTGCCAGCAGCTTAGATATGAGCGGGGGGCGTGGAGATACGCAGTATTTT. Translated: CASSLDMSGGRGDTQYF.

DNA for the CDR3: TGTGCCAGCAGCTTAACCGGGAGGGGGGGCCCTTACAATGAGCAGTTCTTC. Protein product: CASSLTGRGGPYNEQFF. The J gene is TRBJ2-1, the V gene TRBV7-3; 8 bases align to TRBD2. CDR1 is SGHTA, CDR2 FQGTGA, per germline. V shed 0 bases, J shed 4 bases, and the junction held 8 bases outside the gene matches. There are 17 residues in the CDR3.

J is TRBJ2-7 and V is TRBV23-1; a possible D gene is TRBD1 (5 bases). TRBV23-1 is identified as an open reading frame with a role that is uncertain. The CDR3 extends over 13 amino acids. V shed 3 bases and J shed 2 bases, with 8 bases lying between them. The CDR3: CASSQTVTYEQYF. For the CDR3, the DNA is TGCGCCAGCAGTCAGACAGTAACCTACGAGCAGTACTTC.

This clone showed up just once. This rearrangement joins TRBV4-1 to TRBJ2-7; the D gene is possibly TRBD2 (5 bases). V lost 0 bases to trimming and J lost 7 bases, with 16 bases between them. The CDR3 sequence is 15 residues long. CDR1 is MGHRA and CDR2 is YSYEKL in the germline V gene. The CDR3 nucleotides are TGCGCCAGCAGCCAAGAGGGATCGGGGTTCTGGGAGCAGTACTTC. It translates to CASSQEGSGFWEQYF.

This clone was seen only once. Here the CDR3 reads CASRLGGPTYEQYF. In DNA, the CDR3 is TGTGCCAGCAGACTTGGGGGCCCCACCTACGAGCAGTACTTC. The rearrangement links TRBV27 to TRBJ2-7; D is possibly TRBD1 (6 bases). V dropped 6 bases and J dropped 2 bases, with 14 bases sitting between them. The CDR3 totals 14 residues. In germline, CDR1 is MNHEY, CDR2 SMNVEV (reference sequence).

V is TRBV10-3 and J is TRBJ2-7, with a weak D call TRBD1 (6 bases). Per the germline V gene, CDR1 is ENHRY and CDR2 is SYGVKD. The germline V and J ends were trimmed by 8 bases and 2 bases, with 16 bases remaining between them. CDR3 length: 14 amino acids. CDR3 sequence (DNA): TGTGCCATCGGAGAAACAGGGCTTCCCTACGAGCAGTACTTC. Translated, it gives CAIGETGLPYEQYF.

The V and J genes are TRBV27 and TRBJ2-1; D is unclear. This CDR3 is built from 13 residues. V was trimmed by 5 bases and J by 6 bases, leaving 11 bases between them. Germline V CDR1 and CDR2: MNHEY, SMNVEV (reference sequence). This chain's CDR3 is CASSVLGANEQFF. CDR3 sequence (DNA): TGTGCCAGCAGTGTTTTAGGAGCCAATGAGCAGTTCTTC.

V usage is TRBV5-6 and J usage is TRBJ2-1; a possible D gene is TRBD2 (6 bases). This CDR3 contains 13 residues. Trimming shortened V by 2 bases and J by 9 bases, and 12 bases separated the two germline ends. Germline V gene data show CDR1 as SGHDT and CDR2 as YYEEEE. CDR3 DNA sequence: TGTGCCAGCAGCTTCGGGGGAATGGGTGAGCAGTTCTTC. Its protein is CASSFGGMGEQFF.